Shown below are 3 T cell receptor beta chains from a single sample sequenced in a study of blood T cells in healthy people across ages. A second about 7 to 12 cycle PCR used barcoded and J-beta primers. Via MiXCR, TCRdb re-called the 5' RACE reads, giving one row per CDR3 protein. The data show hundreds of thousands of distinct CDR3 sequences, 44% seen once. Sample: blood. The receptors stem from a man aged 55 to 70 in good health.

The V and J genes are TRBV6-1 and TRBJ2-1; tentatively, D is TRBD2 (5 bases). CDR1 is MNHNS, CDR2 SASEGT, per germline. The CDR3 consists of 16 residues. V was cut by 3 bases and J by 10 bases, with 22 bases left in between. This CDR3 is CASSDNPAQAGGEQFF. The CDR3 DNA is TGTGCCAGCAGTGATAACCCCGCGCAGGCAGGCGGGGAGCAGTTCTTC.

This rearrangement joins TRBV27 to TRBJ1-6, with 8 bases identical to TRBD1. This CDR3 is built from 16 residues. Germline loops: CDR1 MNHEY, CDR2 SMNVEV (reference sequence). V was pared by 2 bases and J by 10 bases, with 10 bases of the junction left unmatched. The CDR3 DNA reads TGTGCCAGCAGTTTAATACATCAGGGGGCAGGGTCACCCCTCCACTTT. This sequence encodes CASSLIHQGAGSPLHF.

This rearrangement joins TRBV9 to TRBJ2-7; D may be TRBD1 (5 bases). The germline V gene encodes CDR1 SGDLS and CDR2 YYNGEE. Deletions cut 2 bases from V and 4 bases from J, with 13 bases between. The CDR3 is 14 amino acids. The CDR3 DNA is TGTGCCAGCAGCGTGACAGAACTGGGATACGAGCAGTACTTC. It encodes CASSVTELGYEQYF.